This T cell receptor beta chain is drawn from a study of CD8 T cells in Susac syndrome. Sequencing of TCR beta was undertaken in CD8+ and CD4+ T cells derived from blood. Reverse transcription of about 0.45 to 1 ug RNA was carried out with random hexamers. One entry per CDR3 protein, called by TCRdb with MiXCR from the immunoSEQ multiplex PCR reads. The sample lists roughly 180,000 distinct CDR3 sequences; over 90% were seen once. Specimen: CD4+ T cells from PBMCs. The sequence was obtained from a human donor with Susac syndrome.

The CDR3 is CSLEGGQGNTDTQYF. The CDR3 nucleotides are TGCAGCCTCGAGGGGGGACAGGGTAACACAGATACGCAGTATTTT. This chain joins TRBV20-1 and TRBJ2-3; 9 positions match TRBD1. CDR1 DFQATT and CDR2 SNEGSKA come from the germline V gene (reference sequence). This CDR3 is 15 amino acids long.